Listed below are T cell receptor beta chains from one sample, sequenced in a study of identifying expanded T cells in peripheral blood. Measured with immunoSEQ multiplex PCR; TCRdb has only the in-frame clones, and not every one. The sample yields about 85,000 clones, 75% to 90% seen once. Sequenced sample: blood. These receptors all stem from a person aged 18 to 75 in good health. CDR3s include the opening cysteine and the closing phenylalanine or tryptophan. Fields, in order: J gene, V gene, D gene, clone size, CDR3 DNA, CDR3 protein. A D gene is named only where the DNA matches it firmly. Some rows mark clone size as missing; the rest say once, few, many or name a class of expanded clone.

J: TRBJ1-5
V: TRBV2
D: .
size: .
DNA: TGTGCCAGTAACACAGCCACCTTTCTTCCCCAGCATTTT
CDR3: CASNTATFLPQHF

J: TRBJ2-3
V: TRBV4-1
D: TRBD2
size: .
DNA: TGCGCCAGCAGCCAAGTCGGGACTAGCGGGGGAAACACAGATACGCAGTATTTT
CDR3: CASSQVGTSGGNTDTQYF

J: TRBJ2-2
V: TRBV5-1
D: .
size: .
DNA: TGCGCCAGCAGTTCACAGGGATCCACCGGGGAGCTGTTTTTT
CDR3: CASSSQGSTGELFF

J: TRBJ2-2
V: TRBV9
D: .
size: few
DNA: TGTGCCAGCAGCGTAGGGTGGAACACCGGGGAGCTGTTTTTT
CDR3: CASSVGWNTGELFF

J: TRBJ2-1
V: TRBV27
D: .
size: .
DNA: TGTGCCAGCAGGGACTACCGCTCCTACAATGAGCAGTTCTTC
CDR3: CASRDYRSYNEQFF

J: TRBJ1-1
V: TRBV30
D: .
size: .
DNA: TGTGCCTGGAGTCATACAGGAAATACTGAAGCTTTCTTT
CDR3: CAWSHTGNTEAFF

J: TRBJ2-1
V: TRBV5-6
D: .
size: .
DNA: TGTGCCAGCAGCTTCGGCGTAGGTAATGAGCAGTTCTTC
CDR3: CASSFGVGNEQFF

J: TRBJ2-5
V: TRBV18
D: .
size: .
DNA: TGTGCCAGCTCACCACCGGGGCGGGGAAGACCGCAAGAGACCCAGTACTTC
CDR3: CASSPPGRGRPQETQYF

J: TRBJ2-7
V: TRBV6-6
D: TRBD2
size: .
DNA: TGTGCCAGCAGTTCCCCGAGCGGGAAAAGCCACGAGCAGTACTTC
CDR3: CASSSPSGKSHEQYF

J: TRBJ1-3
V: TRBV18
D: TRBD1
size: .
DNA: TGTGCCAGCTCACCAGCTGGGACAGGGGGCTCTGGAAACACCATATATTTT
CDR3: CASSPAGTGGSGNTIYF

J: TRBJ1-4
V: TRBV6-5
D: .
size: once
DNA: TGTGCCAGCAGCCCCTTCAAGGCAACTAATGAAAAACTGTTTTTT
CDR3: CASSPFKATNEKLFF

J: TRBJ2-1
V: TRBV4-3
D: .
size: .
DNA: TGCGCCAGCAGCAAGACTAGAAAGGACAATGAGCAGTTCTTC
CDR3: CASSKTRKDNEQFF

J: TRBJ2-3
V: TRBV7-3
D: .
size: .
DNA: TGTGCCAGCAGCTTCTCAGGGGGGACAGATACGCAGTATTTT
CDR3: CASSFSGGTDTQYF

J: TRBJ1-1
V: TRBV18
D: .
size: .
DNA: TGTGCCAGCTCACCTATAATTCACAGGGACAACACTGAAGCTTTCTTT
CDR3: CASSPIIHRDNTEAFF

J: TRBJ1-2
V: TRBV5-1
D: .
size: .
DNA: TGCGCCAGCAGCTTCGACAGTACCTATGGCTACACCTTC
CDR3: CASSFDSTYGYTF

J: TRBJ2-6
V: TRBV28
D: .
size: .
DNA: TGTGCCAGCAGTTCATGGATGTTTAAGGGGTCTGGGGCCAACGTCCTGACTTTC
CDR3: CASSSWMFKGSGANVLTF

J: TRBJ1-2
V: TRBV2
D: .
size: .
DNA: TGTGCCAGCACCTGGGACGGGACTAACTATGGCTACACCTTC
CDR3: CASTWDGTNYGYTF

J: TRBJ1-2
V: TRBV6-5
D: TRBD1
size: .
DNA: TGTGCCAGCAGTTCTAGACAGGGGCCCGACGACACCTTC
CDR3: CASSSRQGPDDTF

J: TRBJ1-1
V: TRBV10-1
D: .
size: once
DNA: TGCGCCAGCAGTGAAATATCGGGGACTGAAGCTTTCTTT
CDR3: CASSEISGTEAFF

J: TRBJ1-1
V: TRBV6-6
D: TRBD1
size: once
DNA: TGTGCCAGCAGTTACGACCTCCAGGGGGTCACTGAAGCTTTCTTT
CDR3: CASSYDLQGVTEAFF

J: TRBJ2-5
V: TRBV18
D: .
size: .
DNA: TGTGCCAGCTCACCTTCGGGTATGGGGGAGACCCAGTACTTC
CDR3: CASSPSGMGETQYF

J: TRBJ1-5
V: TRBV5-5
D: .
size: .
DNA: TGTGCCAGCAGCTTCGGCAGGGACGGCAATCAGCCCCAGCATTTT
CDR3: CASSFGRDGNQPQHF

J: TRBJ1-1
V: TRBV6-5
D: TRBD1
size: .
DNA: TGTGCCAGCATTTACAGGGGAGGGGGGATGAACACTGAAGCTTTCTTT
CDR3: CASIYRGGGMNTEAFF

J: TRBJ2-5
V: TRBV21-1
D: .
size: .
DNA: TGTGCCAGCAGCCCTCCCCTAGGACAGGGGAGGGAGACCCAGTACTTC
CDR3: CASSPPLGQGRETQYF

J: TRBJ1-5
V: TRBV28
D: .
size: .
DNA: TGTGCCAGCGTCTTAGACAGTTTCAATCAGCCCCAGCATTTT
CDR3: CASVLDSFNQPQHF

J: TRBJ2-7
V: TRBV28
D: TRBD1
size: .
DNA: TGTGCCAGCAGGCCAACCGGGACAGGCTACGAGCAGTACTTC
CDR3: CASRPTGTGYEQYF

J: TRBJ1-2
V: TRBV2
D: .
size: .
DNA: TGTGCCAGCAGCAGGACGGCCAATGGCTACACCTTC
CDR3: CASSRTANGYTF

J: TRBJ2-7
V: TRBV28
D: .
size: .
DNA: TGTGCCAGCAGTATTGGGGGAACCGCCGAGCAGTACTTC
CDR3: CASSIGGTAEQYF

J: TRBJ2-7
V: TRBV27
D: TRBD1
size: .
DNA: TGTGCCAGCAGTCTTTCCGGGACAGGCTATAACGAGCAGTACTTC
CDR3: CASSLSGTGYNEQYF

J: TRBJ1-2
V: TRBV28
D: TRBD1
size: .
DNA: TGTGCCAGCAGGCTTAGGGGGCAAGTCCATGGCTACACCTTC
CDR3: CASRLRGQVHGYTF

J: TRBJ1-2
V: TRBV30
D: .
size: .
DNA: TGTGCCTGGAGTGTACGAGGGCATGGCTACACCTTC
CDR3: CAWSVRGHGYTF

J: TRBJ2-7
V: TRBV18
D: .
size: .
DNA: TGTGCCAGCTCACTAAAAAAAACTTCGGAGCAGTACTTC
CDR3: CASSLKKTSEQYF

J: TRBJ1-1
V: TRBV6-5
D: .
size: .
DNA: TGTGCCAGCAGTTACATCTGGGACACTGAAGCTTTCTTT
CDR3: CASSYIWDTEAFF

J: TRBJ1-1
V: TRBV9
D: TRBD1
size: .
DNA: TGTGCCAGCAGTACAGGGGGCCACTTTATGAACACTGAAGCTTTCTTT
CDR3: CASSTGGHFMNTEAFF

J: TRBJ2-3
V: TRBV5-1
D: .
size: .
DNA: TGCGCCAGCAGCTTGGGAGACAAATCTGACACGCAGTATTTT
CDR3: CASSLGDKSDTQYF

J: TRBJ2-5
V: TRBV11-3
D: TRBD2
size: few
DNA: TGTGCCAGCAGCTCGGGACTAGCGGGAGCGGGTGAGACCCAGTACTTC
CDR3: CASSSGLAGAGETQYF

J: TRBJ2-7
V: TRBV2
D: TRBD1
size: .
DNA: TGTGCCAGCAGTGCACGACAGGGCGCCTACGAGCAGTACTTC
CDR3: CASSARQGAYEQYF